The source of this TCR beta chain is a study of blood T cell repertoires in COVID-19. Produced via immunoSEQ multiplex PCR; TCRdb's table is partial and in-frame only. Found here are 250,000 to 300,000 clones, around 81% of them singletons; the top ten hold roughly 3.1%. Trimming stripped 5 bases from V and 0 bases from J, with 11 bases between. The length of the CDR3 is 14 residues. Looked up from germline, CDR1 is GTSNPN and CDR2 is SVGIG (reference sequence). V and J are TRBV30 and TRBJ1-3; D may be TRBD1 (6 bases). The sample comprised PBMCs or T cells enriched from blood (not recorded which). The TCR sequence derives from a man between 45 and 60 years old who had recovered from COVID-19. For the CDR3, the DNA is TGTGCCTGGGAAACAGGGATCTCTGGAAACACCATATATTTT. Protein: CAWETGISGNTIYF.